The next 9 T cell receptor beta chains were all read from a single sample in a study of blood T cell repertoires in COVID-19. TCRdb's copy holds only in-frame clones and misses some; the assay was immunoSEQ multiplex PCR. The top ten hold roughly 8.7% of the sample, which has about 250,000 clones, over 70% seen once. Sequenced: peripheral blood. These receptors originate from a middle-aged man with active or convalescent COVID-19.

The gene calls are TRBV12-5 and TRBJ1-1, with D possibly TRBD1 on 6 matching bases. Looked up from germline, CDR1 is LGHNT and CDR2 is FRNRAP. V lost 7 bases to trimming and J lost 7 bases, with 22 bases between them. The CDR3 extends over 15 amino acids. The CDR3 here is CASANGVGAEHEAFF. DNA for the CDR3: TGTGCTAGTGCAAACGGAGTGGGGGCCGAACATGAAGCTTTCTTT.

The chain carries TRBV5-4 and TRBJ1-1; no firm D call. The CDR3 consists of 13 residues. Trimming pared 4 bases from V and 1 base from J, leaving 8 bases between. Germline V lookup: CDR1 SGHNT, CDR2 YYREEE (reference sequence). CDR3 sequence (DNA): TGTGCCAGCAGCCTAGCTCAGAACACTGAAGCTTTCTTT. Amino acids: CASSLAQNTEAFF.

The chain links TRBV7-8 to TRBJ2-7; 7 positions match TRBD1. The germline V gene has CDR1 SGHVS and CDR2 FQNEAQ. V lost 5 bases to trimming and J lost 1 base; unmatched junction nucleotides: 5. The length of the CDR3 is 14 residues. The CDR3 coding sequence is TGTGCCAGCAGCCCGACAGGGTCGTCCTACGAGCAGTACTTC. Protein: CASSPTGSSYEQYF.

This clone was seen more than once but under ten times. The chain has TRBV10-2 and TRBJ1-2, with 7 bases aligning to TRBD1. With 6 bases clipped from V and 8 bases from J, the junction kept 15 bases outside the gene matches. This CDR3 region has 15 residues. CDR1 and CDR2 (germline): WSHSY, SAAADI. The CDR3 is CASSNRTGNLKGYTF. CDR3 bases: TGCGCCAGCAGCAATCGGACAGGAAATTTAAAGGGCTACACCTTC.

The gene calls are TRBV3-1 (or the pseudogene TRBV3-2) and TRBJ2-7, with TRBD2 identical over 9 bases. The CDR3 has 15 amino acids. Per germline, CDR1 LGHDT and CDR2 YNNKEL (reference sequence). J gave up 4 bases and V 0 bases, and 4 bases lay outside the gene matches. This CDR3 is CASSQDFSGSYEQYF. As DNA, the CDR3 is TGTGCCAGCAGCCAAGATTTTAGCGGGAGTTACGAGCAGTACTTC.

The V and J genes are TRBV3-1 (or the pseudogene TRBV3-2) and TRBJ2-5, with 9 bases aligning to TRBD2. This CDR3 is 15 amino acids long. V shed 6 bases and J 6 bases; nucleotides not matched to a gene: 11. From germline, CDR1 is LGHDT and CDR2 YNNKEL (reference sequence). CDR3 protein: CASSEEAGGPKTQYF. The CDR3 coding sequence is TGTGCCAGCAGTGAGGAAGCGGGGGGTCCGAAGACCCAGTACTTC.

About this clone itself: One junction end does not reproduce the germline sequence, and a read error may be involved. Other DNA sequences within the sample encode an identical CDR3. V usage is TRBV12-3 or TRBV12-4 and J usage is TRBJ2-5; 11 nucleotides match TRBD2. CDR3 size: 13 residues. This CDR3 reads CASSLAGGETQYF. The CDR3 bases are TGTGCCAGCAGTCTAGCGGGAGGAGAGACCCAGTACTTC.

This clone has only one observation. The chain's CDR3 is CAWSAMAQISPLHF. The CDR3 DNA reads as TGTGCCTGGAGTGCAATGGCCCAAATTTCACCCCTCCACTTT. The genes are TRBV30 and TRBJ1-6; D gene ambiguous. The CDR3 runs to 14 residues. The V end lost 1 base, the J end lost 9 bases, and 13 bases lay between the germline ends. Germline V gene lookup returns CDR1 GTSNPN and CDR2 SVGIG (reference sequence).

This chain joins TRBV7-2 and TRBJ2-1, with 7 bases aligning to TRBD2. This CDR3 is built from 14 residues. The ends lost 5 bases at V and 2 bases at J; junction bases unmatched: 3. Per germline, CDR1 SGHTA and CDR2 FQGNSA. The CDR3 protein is CASSAGGTYNEQFF. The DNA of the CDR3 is TGTGCCAGCAGCGCCGGGGGGACCTACAATGAGCAGTTCTTC.